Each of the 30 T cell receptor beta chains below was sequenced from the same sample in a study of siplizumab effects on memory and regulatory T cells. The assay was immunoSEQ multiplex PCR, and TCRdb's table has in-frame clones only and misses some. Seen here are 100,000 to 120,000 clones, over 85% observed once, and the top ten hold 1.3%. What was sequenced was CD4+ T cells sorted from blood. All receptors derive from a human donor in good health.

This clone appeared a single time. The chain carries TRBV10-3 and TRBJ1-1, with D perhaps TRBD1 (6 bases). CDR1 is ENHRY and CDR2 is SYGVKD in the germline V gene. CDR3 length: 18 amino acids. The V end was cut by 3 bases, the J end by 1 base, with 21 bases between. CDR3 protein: CAISDLRYSTGSNTEAFF. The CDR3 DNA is TGTGCCATCAGTGACTTGAGGTACAGCACAGGGTCGAACACTGAAGCTTTCTTT.

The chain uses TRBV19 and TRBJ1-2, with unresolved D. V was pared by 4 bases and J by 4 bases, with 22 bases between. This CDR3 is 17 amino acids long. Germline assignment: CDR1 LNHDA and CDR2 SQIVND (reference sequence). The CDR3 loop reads CASSTLFPGGLAYGYTF. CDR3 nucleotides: TGTGCCAGTAGTACTCTTTTCCCGGGCGGTCTCGCCTATGGCTACACCTTC.

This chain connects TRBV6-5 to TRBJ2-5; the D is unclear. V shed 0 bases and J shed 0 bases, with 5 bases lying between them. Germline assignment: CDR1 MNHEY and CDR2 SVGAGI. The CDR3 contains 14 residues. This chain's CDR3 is CASSYSMYQETQYF. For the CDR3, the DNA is TGTGCCAGCAGTTACTCCATGTACCAAGAGACCCAGTACTTC.

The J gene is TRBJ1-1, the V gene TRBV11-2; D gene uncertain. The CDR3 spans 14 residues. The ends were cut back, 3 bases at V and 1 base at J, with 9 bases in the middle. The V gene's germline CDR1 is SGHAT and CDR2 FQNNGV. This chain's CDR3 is CASSFQNANTEAFF. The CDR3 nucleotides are TGTGCCAGCAGCTTCCAAAATGCGAACACTGAAGCTTTCTTT. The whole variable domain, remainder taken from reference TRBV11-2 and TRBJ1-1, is EAGVAQSPRYKIIEKRQSVAFWCNPISGHATLYWYQQILGQGPKLLIQFQNNGVVDDSQLPKDRFSAERLKGVDSTLKIQPAKLEDSAVYLCASSFQNANTEAFFGQGTRLTVV.

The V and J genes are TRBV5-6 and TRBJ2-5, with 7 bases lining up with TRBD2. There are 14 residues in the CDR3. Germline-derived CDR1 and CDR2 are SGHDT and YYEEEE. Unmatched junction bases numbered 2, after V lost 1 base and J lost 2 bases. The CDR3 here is CASSLRAGQETQYF. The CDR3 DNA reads TGTGCCAGCAGCTTGCGAGCGGGACAAGAGACCCAGTACTTC. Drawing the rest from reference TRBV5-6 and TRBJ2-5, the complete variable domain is DAGVTQSPTHLIKTRGQQVTLRCSPKSGHDTVSWYQQALGQGPQFIFQYYEEEERQRGNFPDRFSGHQFPNYSSELNVNALLLGDSALYLCASSLRAGQETQYFGPGTRLLVL.

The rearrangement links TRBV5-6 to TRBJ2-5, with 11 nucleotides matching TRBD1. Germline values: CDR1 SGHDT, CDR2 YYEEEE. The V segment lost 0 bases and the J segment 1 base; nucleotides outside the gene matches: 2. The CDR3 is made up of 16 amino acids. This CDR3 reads CASSLVGQGAQETQYF. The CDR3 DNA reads TGTGCCAGCAGCTTGGTAGGACAGGGGGCCCAAGAGACCCAGTACTTC.

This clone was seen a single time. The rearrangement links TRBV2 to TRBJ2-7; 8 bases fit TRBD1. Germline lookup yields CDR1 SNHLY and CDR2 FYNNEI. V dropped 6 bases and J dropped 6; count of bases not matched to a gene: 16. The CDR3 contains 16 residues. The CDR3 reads CASRAIRGRGLGEQYF. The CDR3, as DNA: TGTGCCAGCAGGGCCATACGGGGCAGGGGGCTAGGCGAGCAGTACTTC.

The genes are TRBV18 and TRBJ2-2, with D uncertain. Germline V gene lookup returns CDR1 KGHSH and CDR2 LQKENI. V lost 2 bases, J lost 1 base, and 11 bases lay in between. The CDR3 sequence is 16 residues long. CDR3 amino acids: CASSPNPPLNTGELFF. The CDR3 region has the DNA TGTGCCAGCTCACCAAACCCCCCCTTGAACACCGGGGAGCTGTTTTTT.

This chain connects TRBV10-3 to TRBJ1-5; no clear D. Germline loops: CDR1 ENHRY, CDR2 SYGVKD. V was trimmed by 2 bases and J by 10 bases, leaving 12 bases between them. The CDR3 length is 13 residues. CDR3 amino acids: CAISEGKSLPQHF. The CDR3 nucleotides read TGTGCCATCAGTGAGGGAAAGTCTCTCCCCCAGCATTTT.

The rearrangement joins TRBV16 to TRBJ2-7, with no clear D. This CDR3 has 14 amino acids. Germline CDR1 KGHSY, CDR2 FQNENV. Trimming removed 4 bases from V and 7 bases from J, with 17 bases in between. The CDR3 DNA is TGTGCCAGCAGCCGAGAAAGGGCTGGGTGGGAGCAGTACTTC. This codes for CASSRERAGWEQYF.

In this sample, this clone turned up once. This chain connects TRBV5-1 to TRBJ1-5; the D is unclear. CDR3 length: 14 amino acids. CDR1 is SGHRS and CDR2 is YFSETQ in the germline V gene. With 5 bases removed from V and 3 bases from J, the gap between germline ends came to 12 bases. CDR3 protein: CASRLGPFNQPQHF. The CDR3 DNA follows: TGCGCCAGCAGGTTAGGCCCATTCAATCAGCCCCAGCATTTT.

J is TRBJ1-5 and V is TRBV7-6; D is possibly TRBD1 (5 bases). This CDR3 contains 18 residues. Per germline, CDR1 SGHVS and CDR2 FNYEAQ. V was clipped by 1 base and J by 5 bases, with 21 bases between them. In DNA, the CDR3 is TGTGCCAGCAGCTTAGGGGCCCGGGGGGAGGTCCCCCATCAGCCCCAGCATTTT. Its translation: CASSLGARGEVPHQPQHF. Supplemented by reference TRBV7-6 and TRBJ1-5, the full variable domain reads GAGVSQSPRYKVTKRGQDVALRCDPISGHVSLYWYRQALGQGPEFLTYFNYEAQQDKSGLPNDRFSAERPEGSISTLTIQRTEQRDSAMYRCASSLGARGEVPHQPQHFGDGTRLSIL.

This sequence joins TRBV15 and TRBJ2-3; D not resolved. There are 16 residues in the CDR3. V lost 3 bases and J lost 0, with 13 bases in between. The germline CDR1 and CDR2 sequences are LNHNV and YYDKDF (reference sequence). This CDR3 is CATSSPTGRSTDTQYF. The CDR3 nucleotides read TGTGCCACCAGCAGCCCCACGGGCAGAAGCACAGATACGCAGTATTTT. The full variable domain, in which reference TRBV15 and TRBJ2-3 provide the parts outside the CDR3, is DAMVIQNPRYQVTQFGKPVTLSCSQTLNHNVMYWYQQKSSQAPKLLFHYYDKDFNNEADTPDNFQSRRPNTSFCFLDIRSPGLGDTAMYLCATSSPTGRSTDTQYFGPGTRLTVL.

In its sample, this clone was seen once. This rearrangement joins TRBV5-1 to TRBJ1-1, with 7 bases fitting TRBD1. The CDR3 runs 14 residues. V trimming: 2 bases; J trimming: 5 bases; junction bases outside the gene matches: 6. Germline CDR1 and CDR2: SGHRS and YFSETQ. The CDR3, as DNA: TGCGCCAGCAGCTTAAGGGGACAGACGACTGAAGCTTTCTTT. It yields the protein CASSLRGQTTEAFF. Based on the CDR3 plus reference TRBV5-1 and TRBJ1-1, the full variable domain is KAGVTQTPRYLIKTRGQQVTLSCSPISGHRSVSWYQQTPGQGLQFLFEYFSETQRNKGNFPGRFSGRQFSNSRSEMNVSTLELGDSALYLCASSLRGQTTEAFFGQGTRLTVV.

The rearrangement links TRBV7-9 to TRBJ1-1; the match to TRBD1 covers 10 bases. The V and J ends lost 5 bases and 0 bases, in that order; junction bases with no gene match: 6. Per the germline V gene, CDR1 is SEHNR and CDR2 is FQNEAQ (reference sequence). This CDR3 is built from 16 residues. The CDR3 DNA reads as TGTGCCAGCAGCACGGACAGGGGGTACGTGAACACTGAAGCTTTCTTT. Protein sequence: CASSTDRGYVNTEAFF.

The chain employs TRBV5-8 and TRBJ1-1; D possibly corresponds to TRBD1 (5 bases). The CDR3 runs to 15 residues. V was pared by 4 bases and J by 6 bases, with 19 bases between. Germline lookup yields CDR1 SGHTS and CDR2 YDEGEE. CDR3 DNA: TGTGCCAGCAGCCTCACATACGCTTGGGACTCTGAAGCTTTCTTT. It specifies CASSLTYAWDSEAFF.

The CDR3 sequence is CASSGSGQRNTGELFF. In DNA form, the CDR3 reads TGTGCCAGCAGTGGCTCGGGACAGAGAAACACCGGGGAGCTGTTTTTT. The J gene is TRBJ2-2, the V gene TRBV25-1; TRBD1 agrees at 7 bases. CDR1 and CDR2 (germline): MGHDK, SYGVNS. The trim removed 4 bases at V and 2 bases at J, leaving 7 bases unmatched. This CDR3 is built from 16 residues.

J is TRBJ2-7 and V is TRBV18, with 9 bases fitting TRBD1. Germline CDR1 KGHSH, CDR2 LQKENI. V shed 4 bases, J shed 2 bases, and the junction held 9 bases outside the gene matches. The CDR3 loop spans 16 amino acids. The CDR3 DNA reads TGTGCCAGCTCACGAAGTTTGGGACAGGGTACCTACGAGCAGTACTTC. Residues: CASSRSLGQGTYEQYF.

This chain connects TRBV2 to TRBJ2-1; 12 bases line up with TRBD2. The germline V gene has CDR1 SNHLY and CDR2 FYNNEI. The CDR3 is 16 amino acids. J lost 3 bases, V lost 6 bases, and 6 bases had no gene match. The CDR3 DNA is TGTGCCAGCAGGGCTAGCGGGAGGGTTCTCTACAATGAGCAGTTCTTC. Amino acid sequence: CASRASGRVLYNEQFF.

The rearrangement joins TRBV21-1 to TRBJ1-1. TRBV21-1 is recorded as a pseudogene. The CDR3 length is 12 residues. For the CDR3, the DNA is TGTGCCAGCAACTTGCAGAGGACTGAAGCTTTCTTT. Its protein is CASNLQRTEAFF.

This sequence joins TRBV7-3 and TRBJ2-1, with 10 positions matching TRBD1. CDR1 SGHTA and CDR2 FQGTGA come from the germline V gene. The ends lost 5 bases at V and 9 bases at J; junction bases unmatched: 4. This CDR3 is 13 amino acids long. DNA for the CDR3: TGTGCCAGCAGCGAGACAGGGGGCGGTGAGCAGTTCTTC. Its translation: CASSETGGGEQFF.

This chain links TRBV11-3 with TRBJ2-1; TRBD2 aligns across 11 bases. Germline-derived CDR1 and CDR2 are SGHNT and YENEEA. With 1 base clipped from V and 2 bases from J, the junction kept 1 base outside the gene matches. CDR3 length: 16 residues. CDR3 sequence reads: CASSLGGLAAYNEQFF. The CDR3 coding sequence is TGTGCCAGCAGCTTAGGGGGACTAGCGGCCTACAATGAGCAGTTCTTC.

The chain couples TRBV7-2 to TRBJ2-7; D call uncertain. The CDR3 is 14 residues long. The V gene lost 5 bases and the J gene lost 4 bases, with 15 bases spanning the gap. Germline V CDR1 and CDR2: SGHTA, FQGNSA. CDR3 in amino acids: CASSPTLSAYEQYF. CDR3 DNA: TGTGCCAGCAGCCCGACCCTTTCGGCGTACGAGCAGTACTTC.

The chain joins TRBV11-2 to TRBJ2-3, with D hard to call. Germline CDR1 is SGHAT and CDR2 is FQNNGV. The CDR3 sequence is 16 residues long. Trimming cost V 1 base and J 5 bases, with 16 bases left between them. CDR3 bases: TGTGCCAGCAGCTTAGGTTTTGGACCGGACGTAGATACGCAGTATTTT. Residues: CASSLGFGPDVDTQYF.

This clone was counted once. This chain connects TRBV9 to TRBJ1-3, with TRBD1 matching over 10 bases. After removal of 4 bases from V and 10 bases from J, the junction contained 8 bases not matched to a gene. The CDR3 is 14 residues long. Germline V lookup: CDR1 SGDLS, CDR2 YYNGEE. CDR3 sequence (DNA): TGTGCCAGCAGCACTCGACAGGGGGCAGGGACCATATATTTT. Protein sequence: CASSTRQGAGTIYF.

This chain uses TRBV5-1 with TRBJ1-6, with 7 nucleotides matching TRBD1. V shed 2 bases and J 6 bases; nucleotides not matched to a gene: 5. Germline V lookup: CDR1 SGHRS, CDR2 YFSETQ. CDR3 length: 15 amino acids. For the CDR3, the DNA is TGCGCCAGCAGCTTAGGGACAGCCTTTAATTCACCCCTCCACTTT. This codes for CASSLGTAFNSPLHF.

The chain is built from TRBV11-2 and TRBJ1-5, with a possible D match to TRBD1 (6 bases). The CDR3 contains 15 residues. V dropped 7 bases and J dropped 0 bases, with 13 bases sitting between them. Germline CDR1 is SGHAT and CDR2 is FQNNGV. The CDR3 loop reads CASTLDSNSNQPQHF. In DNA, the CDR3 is TGTGCCAGCACCCTGGACAGCAATAGCAATCAGCCCCAGCATTTT.

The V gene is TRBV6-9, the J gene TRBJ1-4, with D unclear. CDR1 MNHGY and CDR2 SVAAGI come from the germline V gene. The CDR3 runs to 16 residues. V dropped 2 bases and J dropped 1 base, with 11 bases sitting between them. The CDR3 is CASSYIPRRTNEKLFF. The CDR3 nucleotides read TGTGCCAGCAGTTATATTCCTCGAAGAACTAATGAAAAACTGTTTTTT.

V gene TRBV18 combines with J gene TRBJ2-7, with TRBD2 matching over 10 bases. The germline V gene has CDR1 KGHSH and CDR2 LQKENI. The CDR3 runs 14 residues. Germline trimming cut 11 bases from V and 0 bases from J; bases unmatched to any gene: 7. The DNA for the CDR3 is TGTGCCGGTGCCATAGCGGGGGGCTCCTACGAGCAGTACTTC. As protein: CAGAIAGGSYEQYF.

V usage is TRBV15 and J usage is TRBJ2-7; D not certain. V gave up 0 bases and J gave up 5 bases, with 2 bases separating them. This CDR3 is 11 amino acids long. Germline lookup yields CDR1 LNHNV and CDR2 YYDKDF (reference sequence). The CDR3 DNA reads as TGTGCCACCAGCAGAGAGGACGAGCAGTACTTC. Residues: CATSREDEQYF.